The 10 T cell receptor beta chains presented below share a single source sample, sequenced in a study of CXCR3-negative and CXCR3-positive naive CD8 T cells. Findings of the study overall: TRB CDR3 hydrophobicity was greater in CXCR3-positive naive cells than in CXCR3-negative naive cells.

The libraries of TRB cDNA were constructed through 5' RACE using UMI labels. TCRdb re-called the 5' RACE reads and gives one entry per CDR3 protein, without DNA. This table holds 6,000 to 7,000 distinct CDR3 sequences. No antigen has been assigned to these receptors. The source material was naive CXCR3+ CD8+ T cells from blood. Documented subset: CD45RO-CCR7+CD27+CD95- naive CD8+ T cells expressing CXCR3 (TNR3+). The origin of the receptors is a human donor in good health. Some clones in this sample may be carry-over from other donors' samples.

The chain's CDR3 is CASSRDRNYGYTF. The V gene is TRBV13, the J gene TRBJ1-2; the TRBD1 assignment by TCRdb is unverifiable without DNA. CDR3 length: 13 residues. The germline V gene encodes CDR1 PRHDT and CDR2 FYEKMQ (reference sequence).

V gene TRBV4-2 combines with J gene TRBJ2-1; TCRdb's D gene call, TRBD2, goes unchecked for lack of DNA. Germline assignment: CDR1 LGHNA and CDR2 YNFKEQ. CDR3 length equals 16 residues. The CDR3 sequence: CASSQGLAASYNEQFF.

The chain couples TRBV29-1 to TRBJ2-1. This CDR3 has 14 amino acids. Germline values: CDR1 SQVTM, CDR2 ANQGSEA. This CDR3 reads CSVVAGSSYNEQFF.

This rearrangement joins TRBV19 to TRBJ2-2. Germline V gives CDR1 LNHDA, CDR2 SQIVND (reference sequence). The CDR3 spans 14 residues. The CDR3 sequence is CASSPDGYTGELFF.

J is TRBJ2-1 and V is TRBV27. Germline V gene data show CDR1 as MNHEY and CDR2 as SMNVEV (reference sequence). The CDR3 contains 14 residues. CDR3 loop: CASSLSAAYNEQFF.

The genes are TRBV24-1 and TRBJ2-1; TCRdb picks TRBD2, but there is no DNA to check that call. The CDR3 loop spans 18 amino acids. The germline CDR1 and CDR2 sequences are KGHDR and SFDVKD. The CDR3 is CATSDETSGLSSYNEQFF.

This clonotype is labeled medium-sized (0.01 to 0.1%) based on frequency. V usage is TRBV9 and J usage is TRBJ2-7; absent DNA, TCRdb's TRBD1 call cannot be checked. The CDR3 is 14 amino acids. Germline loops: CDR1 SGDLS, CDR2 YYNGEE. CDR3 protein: CASSPRDSVHEQYF.

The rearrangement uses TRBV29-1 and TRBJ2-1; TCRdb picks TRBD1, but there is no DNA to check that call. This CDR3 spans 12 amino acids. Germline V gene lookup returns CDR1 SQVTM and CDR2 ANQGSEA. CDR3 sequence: CSPWTEYNEQFF.

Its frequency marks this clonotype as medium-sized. CDR3 region: CASSQALGGHDEQFF. V usage is TRBV7-9 and J usage is TRBJ2-1; TCRdb's D gene call, TRBD1, goes unchecked for lack of DNA. This CDR3 has 15 amino acids. Germline V CDR1 and CDR2: SEHNR, FQNEAQ (reference sequence).

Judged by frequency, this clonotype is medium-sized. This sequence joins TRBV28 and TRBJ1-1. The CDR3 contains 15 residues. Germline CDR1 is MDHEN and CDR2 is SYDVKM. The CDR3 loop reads CASSLSIRADTEAFF.